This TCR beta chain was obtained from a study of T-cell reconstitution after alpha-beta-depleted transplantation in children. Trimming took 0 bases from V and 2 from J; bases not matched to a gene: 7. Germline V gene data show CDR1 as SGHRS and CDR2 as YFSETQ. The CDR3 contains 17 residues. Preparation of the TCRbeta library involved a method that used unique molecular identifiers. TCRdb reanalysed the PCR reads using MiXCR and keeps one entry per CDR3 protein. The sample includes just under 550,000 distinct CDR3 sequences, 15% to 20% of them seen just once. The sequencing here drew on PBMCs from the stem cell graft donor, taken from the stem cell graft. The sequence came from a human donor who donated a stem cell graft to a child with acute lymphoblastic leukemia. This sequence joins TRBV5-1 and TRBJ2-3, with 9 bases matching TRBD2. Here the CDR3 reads CASSLGQREAATDTQYF. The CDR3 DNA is TGCGCCAGCAGCTTGGGGCAGCGGGAGGCCGCCACAGATACGCAGTATTTT.